This paragraph covers one TCR beta chain sequence. This clonotype was detected ten times or more. There is no known antigen for this receptor. No much larger clone exists at a distance of one base, and base qualities are not known. Per the publication, the time point label means: persistent/refractory GD, antithyroid drugs over 5 years with positive TRAb. RNA was extracted from PBMCs in TRIzol for both TCR sequencing and RNA sequencing. Graves' disease was diagnosed according to American Thyroid Association guidelines. Recruitment of patients was carried out at an endocrinology department in Xi'an, China. Each patient gave about 10 milliliters of peripheral blood, collected in an EDTA anticoagulant tube. Ficoll Paque Plus density gradient separation was used to isolate PBMCs, and no further T cell sorting was done. An Agilent 2100 Bioanalyzer and agarose gel were used to check RNA quality, while a NanoDrop 2000 measured RNA concentration.

Libraries were made using multiplex PCR. TCRdb shows the sequencer as Illumina HiSeq 4000. To build TCR beta libraries, CDR3 regions were amplified by Arm-PCR using iRepertoire HTBI primers. PCR products were gel purified before sequencing. Concerning the study's data processing: Gene usage analysis of CDR3 amino acid clonotypes used the approximately 62 TRBV and about 14 TRBJ segments found across samples. COPE and FqMerger were used to merge the filtered high-quality paired reads into contigs. BLAST was used to align contigs to IMGT TRBV, TRBD and TRBJ reference genes, and CDR3 was defined according to IMGT. Highly expanded clones were defined as clonotypes with a frequency above 0.1%. Shannon entropy served as the measure of repertoire diversity, while the Gini coefficient captured V-J evenness. Public clonotypes were defined as clonotypes shared by more than one individual. TCRdb reprocessing: public reads trimmed at Q25 with fastp, clones called with MiXCR, in-frame beta chains kept. Rows are combined by CDR3 protein, so each entry shows the most common genes and DNA. The V and J calls follow TCRdb's processing rather than the paper's. In this sample the table shows hundreds of thousands of distinct CDR3 sequences, 20% to 25% of which occur a single time. Less than 9% of the sample rests with the top ten.

Germline trimming: 6 bases from V, 0 bases from J; junction bases outside gene matches: 3. The CDR3 goes from the cysteine to the phenylalanine over 15 residues. The CDR3 DNA has 45 bases and is translated from base 1. These data are taken from a study of regulatory T cells in long-lasting Graves disease listed by TCRdb under 2021. With respect to the entire study: Persistent Graves' disease was defined as antithyroid drug treatment for over 5 years with persistently positive TSH receptor autoantibodies. The study took place in China and was registered as a clinical trial. Peripheral blood TCR sequencing and RNA sequencing compared persistent Graves' disease patients with newly diagnosed Graves' disease patients. A total of roughly 35 samples underwent TCR sequencing: around 13 from persistent and 20 from newly diagnosed Graves' disease patients. In the clinical cohort, patients with persistent Graves' disease had used antithyroid drugs for an average of roughly ten years. Summary of the overall study and its limitations: Persistent disease showed preferential use of TRBV28, TRBJ1-2 and TRBJ2-5, whereas newly diagnosed disease favored TRBV20-1 and TRBJ2-1. The small sample size was acknowledged by the authors as a limitation that may reduce accuracy. Sequencing and analysis were limited to the TCR beta chain. Compared with newly diagnosed patients, patients with persistent Graves' disease had lower TCR Shannon entropy and fewer highly expanded clones, which suggests clonal expansion. The study examined only peripheral blood because the primary lesion, thyroid tissue, could not be accessed. Patients with persistent disease shared more public clonotypes (around 2,500) than newly diagnosed patients did (966).

The V and J genes are TRBV12-3 or TRBV12-4 and TRBJ2-1, with 9 central nucleotides matching TRBD2. The sequenced sample was peripheral blood mononuclear cells (PBMCs), obtained when the disease was refractory, from a patient treated with antithyroid drugs. The clonotype originates from a female donor with Graves disease. The nucleotides are TGTGCCAGCAGCTTTAGCGGGAGCTCCTACAATGAGCAGTTCTTC. Its translation is CASSFSGSSYNEQFF.